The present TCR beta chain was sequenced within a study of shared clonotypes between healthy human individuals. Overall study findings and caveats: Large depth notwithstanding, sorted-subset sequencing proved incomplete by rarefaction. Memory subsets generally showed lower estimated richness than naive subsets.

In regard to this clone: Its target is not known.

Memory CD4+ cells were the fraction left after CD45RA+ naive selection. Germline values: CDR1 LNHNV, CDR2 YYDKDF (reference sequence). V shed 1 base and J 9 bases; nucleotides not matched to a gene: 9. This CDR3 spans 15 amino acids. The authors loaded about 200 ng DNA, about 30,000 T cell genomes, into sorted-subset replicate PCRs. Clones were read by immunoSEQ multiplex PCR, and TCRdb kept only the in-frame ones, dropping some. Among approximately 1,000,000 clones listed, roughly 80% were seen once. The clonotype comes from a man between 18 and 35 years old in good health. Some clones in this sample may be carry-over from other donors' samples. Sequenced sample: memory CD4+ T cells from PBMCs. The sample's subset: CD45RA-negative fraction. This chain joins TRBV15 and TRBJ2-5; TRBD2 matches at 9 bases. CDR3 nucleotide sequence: TGTGCCACCAGCAGAGGTATAGCGGGAGAGGAGGCCCAGTACTTC. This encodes CATSRGIAGEEAQYF. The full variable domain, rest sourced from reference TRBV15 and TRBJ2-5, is DAMVIQNPRYQVTQFGKPVTLSCSQTLNHNVMYWYQQKSSQAPKLLFHYYDKDFNNEADTPDNFQSRRPNTSFCFLDIRSPGLGDTAMYLCATSRGIAGEEAQYFGPGTRLLVL.